This passage covers 16 T cell receptor beta chains from one sample sequenced in a study of T cell responses to AZD1222 COVID-19 vaccine. Method: immunoSEQ multiplex PCR; TCRdb's copy keeps in-frame clones and lacks some. Here the sample spans over 150,000 clones, approximately 90% being singletons. The material was peripheral blood, obtained on day 0 of AZD1222 vaccination. Every receptor here comes from an adult in good health.

The chain joins TRBV15 to TRBJ1-5; D is possibly TRBD1 (5 bases). This CDR3 comprises 16 residues. Deletions cut 0 bases from V and 4 bases from J, with 13 bases between. Germline loops: CDR1 LNHNV, CDR2 YYDKDF (reference sequence). This CDR3 is CATSRDLAGENQPQHF. The CDR3 DNA reads TGTGCCACCAGCAGAGATCTAGCGGGGGAAAATCAGCCCCAGCATTTT.

The J gene is TRBJ1-6, the V gene TRBV5-4; D is ambiguous. Trimming left V 9 bases short and J 7 bases short, with 17 bases between. The CDR3 consists of 14 residues. The germline CDR1 and CDR2 sequences are SGHNT and YYREEE (reference sequence). This CDR3 is CATKRESENSPLHF. CDR3 in DNA: TGTGCCACTAAACGAGAAAGCGAAAATTCACCCCTCCACTTT. Complete variable domain (other parts from reference TRBV5-4 and TRBJ1-6): ETGVTQSPTHLIKTRGQQVTLRCSSQSGHNTVSWYQQALGQGPQFIFQYYREEENGRGNFPPRFSGLQFPNYSSELNVNALELDDSALYLCATKRESENSPLHFGNGTRLTVT.

The chain has TRBV2 and TRBJ1-1; D may be TRBD1 (5 bases). The ends were cut back, 4 bases at V and 0 bases at J, with 12 bases in the middle. This CDR3 spans 15 amino acids. The germline V gene has CDR1 SNHLY and CDR2 FYNNEI. The CDR3 loop is CASSAAMGVNTEAFF. The CDR3 nucleotides read TGTGCCAGCAGTGCGGCTATGGGGGTGAACACTGAAGCTTTCTTT. Filled out from reference TRBV2 and TRBJ1-1, the complete variable domain reads EPEVTQTPSHQVTQMGQEVILRCVPISNHLYFYWYRQILGQKVEFLVSFYNNEISEKSEIFDDQFSVERPDGSNFTLKIRSTKLEDSAMYFCASSAAMGVNTEAFFGQGTRLTVV.

The rearrangement uses TRBV5-6 and TRBJ1-2; D is unclear. The germline gives CDR1 SGHDT, CDR2 YYEEEE. V lost 4 bases and J lost 2, with 9 bases in between. The CDR3 length is 13 residues. The CDR3 region has the DNA TGTGCCAGCAGCCCGGGATACAACTATGGCTACACCTTC. Its translation: CASSPGYNYGYTF.

The chain uses TRBV27 and TRBJ2-6; D unclear. The CDR3 is 18 amino acids. The V gene lost 3 bases and the J gene lost 2 bases, with 17 bases spanning the gap. Per germline, CDR1 MNHEY and CDR2 SMNVEV (reference sequence). The DNA of the CDR3 is TGTGCCAGCAGTTTTGAGGACGGTGGGTTAACTGGGGCCAACGTCCTGACTTTC. Protein product: CASSFEDGGLTGANVLTF.

The rearrangement joins TRBV18 to TRBJ2-3; unclear D gene. Trimming removed 1 base from V and 2 bases from J, with 16 bases in between. Per germline, CDR1 KGHSH and CDR2 LQKENI. The length of the CDR3 is 17 residues. As DNA, the CDR3 is TGTGCCAGCTCACCACGTTCGAGCGATTACGACACAGATACGCAGTATTTT. Amino acid sequence: CASSPRSSDYDTDTQYF.

The chain carries TRBV4-1 and TRBJ2-7, with D possibly called TRBD1 or TRBD2 (6 bases each). Deletions cut 1 base from V and 6 bases from J, with 16 bases between. This CDR3 comprises 15 residues. Germline lookup yields CDR1 MGHRA and CDR2 YSYEKL. The CDR3 DNA follows: TGCGCCAGCAGCCAAGTGACGGGGGCCGGGAGCGAGCAGTACTTC. Amino acid sequence: CASSQVTGAGSEQYF.

The count of this clone is one. The chain is built from TRBV5-6 and TRBJ2-1, with 7 bases that match TRBD1. Germline V gives CDR1 SGHDT, CDR2 YYEEEE. With 4 bases clipped from V and 6 bases from J, the junction kept 7 bases outside the gene matches. CDR3 size: 14 residues. CDR3 in amino acids: CASSETGTVNEQFF. As DNA, the CDR3 is TGTGCCAGCAGCGAGACCGGGACAGTCAATGAGCAGTTCTTC.

The V call is TRBV6-5, the J call TRBJ1-2; 7 bases agree with TRBD1. Germline values: CDR1 MNHEY, CDR2 SVGAGI. V lost 7 bases, J lost 2 bases, and 7 bases stayed unmatched. This CDR3 has 14 residues. The CDR3 coding sequence is TGTGCCAGCACAAGAGGACAGGTAAACTATGGCTACACCTTC. This gives the protein CASTRGQVNYGYTF.

The V gene is TRBV5-4, the J gene TRBJ2-5; D gene ambiguous. This CDR3 contains 13 residues. Germline lookup yields CDR1 SGHNT and CDR2 YYREEE (reference sequence). Between the trimmed V and J ends, which lost 6 bases and 1 base, there was a span of 10 bases. The CDR3 loop reads CASKRGAQETQYF. CDR3 nucleotides: TGTGCCAGCAAACGAGGCGCCCAAGAGACCCAGTACTTC.

This chain joins TRBV18 and TRBJ1-3; TRBD1 agrees at 7 bases. The trim removed 6 bases at V and 3 bases at J, leaving 2 bases unmatched. The germline gives CDR1 KGHSH, CDR2 LQKENI. CDR3 length: 13 amino acids. The CDR3 region is CASSRDSGNTIYF. In nucleotides, the CDR3 is TGTGCCAGCTCCCGGGACAGTGGAAACACCATATATTTT.

This clone was observed a few times. This chain links TRBV25-1 with TRBJ2-7, with 8 bases lining up with TRBD1. The V gene's germline CDR1 is MGHDK and CDR2 SYGVNS. The CDR3 contains 14 residues. With V trimmed by 5 bases and J by 0 bases, 3 bases remained unmatched. CDR3 sequence: CASSSGQVSYEQYF. The CDR3 region has the DNA TGTGCCAGCAGTTCGGGACAGGTCTCCTACGAGCAGTACTTC.

The rearrangement uses TRBV11-2 and TRBJ1-2, with D possibly matching TRBD1 (6 bases). The ends were cut back, 4 bases at V and 6 bases at J, with 15 bases in the middle. CDR3 length equals 14 residues. Germline V gene sequence: CDR1 SGHAT, CDR2 FQNNGV. The CDR3 sequence: CASSSGGQGHGYTF. In DNA form, the CDR3 reads TGTGCCAGCAGCTCTGGGGGGCAGGGTCATGGCTACACCTTC.

This clone came up once. The chain employs TRBV6-1 and TRBJ1-4; 12 bases line up with TRBD1. The CDR3 is 17 amino acids. V was clipped by 4 bases and J by 3 bases; unmatched bases: 6. The V gene's germline CDR1 is MNHNS and CDR2 SASEGT. The CDR3 DNA is TGTGCCAGCAGTGGGGGGACAGGGGGCGTATCTAATGAAAAACTGTTTTTT. Protein product: CASSGGTGGVSNEKLFF.

The chain combines TRBV19 with TRBJ1-2; 8 nucleotides agree with TRBD1. The CDR3 is 15 amino acids. After removal of 6 bases from V and 4 bases from J, the junction contained 10 bases not matched to a gene. Per germline, CDR1 LNHDA and CDR2 SQIVND (reference sequence). The CDR3 loop is CASRNADRESYGYTF. Written as DNA, the CDR3 is TGTGCCAGTAGAAACGCGGACAGGGAATCCTATGGCTACACCTTC.

The chain links TRBV4-2 to TRBJ1-1, with D tentatively TRBD1 (6 bases). This CDR3 has 15 residues. CDR1 LGHNA and CDR2 YNFKEQ come from the germline V gene. The V end was cut by 0 bases, the J end by 0 bases, with 8 bases between. CDR3 amino acids: CASSQEQGMNTEAFF. CDR3 DNA sequence: TGTGCCAGCAGCCAAGAACAGGGAATGAACACTGAAGCTTTCTTT.